Each of the 6 T cell receptor beta chains below was sequenced from the same sample in a study of tumor-infiltrating lymphocytes in primary liver carcinoma. A constant-region primer served to make TCR beta cDNA from roughly 460 ng total RNA. A slightly modified ARM-PCR protocol with three nested multiplex PCR rounds produced these TCR beta libraries. Primers for the first two PCR rounds were TRBV1-TRBV30 forward primers and a C-beta reverse primer (roughly 10 cycles per round). TCRdb analysed the multiplex PCR reads with MiXCR anew, one entry per CDR3 protein. The sample lists fewer than 400,000 distinct CDR3 sequences, about 62% occurring once. They got blood RNA out of unsorted whole blood and also pulled out germline DNA. Sequencing was performed on peripheral blood. The source is a man aged 40-49 years with primary liver carcinoma and hepatitis B virus infection.

As concerns this clonotype: A junction boundary mismatches the germline segment, possibly from a read error. The chain recombines TRBV29-1 with TRBJ2-5; 11 bases align to TRBD2. Germline V CDR1 and CDR2: SQVTM, ANQGSEA. The CDR3 is 13 amino acids. In nucleotides, the CDR3 is TGCAGCTTTCTAGCGGGAGGCCAAGATACCCAGTACTTC. It specifies CSFLAGGQDTQYF.

Worth noting for this clonotype: This may be a read error, as it is one base from a much larger clone. The chain has TRBV6-6 and TRBJ2-7; D not resolved. CDR1 and CDR2 from the germline V gene are MNHNY and SVGAGI (reference sequence). Trimming took off 6 bases at V and 3 bases at J, with 6 bases between the two ends. This CDR3 region has 11 residues. CDR3 protein: CASSCYYEQYF. CDR3 nucleotide sequence: TGTGCCAGCAGCTGCTACTACGAGCAGTACTTC.

About this clonotype: Given a much more abundant clone one base away, this may be a read error. The J gene is TRBJ2-5, the V gene TRBV12-5; 11 positions agree with TRBD2. CDR1 and CDR2 (germline): LGHNT, FRNRAP. The length of the CDR3 is 15 residues. CDR3 protein: CASSLTLAGGETQYF. The CDR3 bases are TGTGCTAGTAGTTTGACCCTAGCGGGAGGAGAGACCCAGTACTTC.

CDR3 amino acids: CASSQDRVDTYNEQFF. As DNA, the CDR3 is TGCGCCAGCAGCCAAGATAGAGTAGACACCTACAATGAGCAGTTCTTC. The V call is TRBV4-3, the J call TRBJ2-1; no firm D call. This CDR3 region has 16 residues. Germline-derived CDR1 and CDR2 are LGHNA and YSLEER. V lost 0 bases and J 2 bases, leaving 11 bases between the germline ends.

V and J are TRBV4-3 and TRBJ1-3, with D possibly TRBD1 on 6 matching bases. This CDR3 region has 16 residues. Germline-derived CDR1 and CDR2 are LGHNA and YSLEER. The V and J ends lost 0 bases and 5 bases respectively, with 14 bases between them. CDR3 coding DNA: TGCGCCAGCAGCCAAGATCTAACAGGGACTAGAAACACCATATATTTT. Translating it yields CASSQDLTGTRNTIYF.

This clonotype came up a few times. The rearrangement links TRBV6-1 to TRBJ2-7; 7 bases align to TRBD1. Trimming at V came to 6 bases and at J to 5 bases, leaving 10 bases not matched to a gene. CDR3 length equals 14 residues. Germline V gene data show CDR1 as MNHNS and CDR2 as SASEGT. In DNA, the CDR3 is TGTGCCAGCAGGGACAGGACGTATTACAACGAGCAGTACTTC. It encodes CASRDRTYYNEQYF.